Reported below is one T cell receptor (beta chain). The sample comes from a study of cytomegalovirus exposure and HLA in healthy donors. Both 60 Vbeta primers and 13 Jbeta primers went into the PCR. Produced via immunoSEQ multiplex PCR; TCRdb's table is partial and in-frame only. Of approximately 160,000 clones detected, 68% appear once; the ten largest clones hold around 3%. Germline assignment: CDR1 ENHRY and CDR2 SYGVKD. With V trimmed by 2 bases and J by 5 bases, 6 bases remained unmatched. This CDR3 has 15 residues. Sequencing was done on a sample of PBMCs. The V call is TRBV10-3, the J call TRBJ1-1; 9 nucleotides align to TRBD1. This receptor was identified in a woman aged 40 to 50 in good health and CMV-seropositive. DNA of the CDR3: TGTGCCATCAGTGAGGCCACAGGGGGCAAGACTGAAGCTTTCTTT. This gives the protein CAISEATGGKTEAFF.